A selection of T cell receptor beta chains follows, all from one sample in a study of CD8 T cells in ankylosing spondylitis. TCRdb re-called the 5' RACE reads through MiXCR, storing one row per CDR3 protein. The sample contains 300,000 to 400,000 distinct CDR3 sequences, about a fifth of which appear only once. Sequencing input: blood, either unsorted or a sorted T cell fraction (not recorded which). The receptors derive from a male donor with ankylosing spondylitis. Both conserved end residues are part of each CDR3. A D gene is named only where the DNA matches it firmly.

j_call v_call d_call cdr3_aa
TRBJ2-2 TRBV12-3/TRBV12-4 TRBD1 CASSLARQGVTGELFF
TRBJ2-5 TRBV20-1 TRBD2 CSARTSGLQETQYF
TRBJ2-1 TRBV14 NA CASSQLTGTYNEQFF
TRBJ2-2 TRBV10-3 TRBD2 CAIRRGGTNTGELFF
TRBJ2-7 TRBV5-1 NA CASSLVTEEQYF
TRBJ1-6 TRBV5-1 NA CASTLAGQPNSPLHF
TRBJ2-7 TRBV7-2 TRBD2 CASSFGSGLAGEQYF
TRBJ2-7 TRBV20-1 NA CSARDLPEGSSSYEQYF
TRBJ2-2 TRBV12-3/TRBV12-4 NA CASSFGPSHGELFF
TRBJ1-1 TRBV27 NA CASSLVSRGTRNTEAFF
TRBJ2-7 TRBV27 NA CASSLWQGKGYEQYF
TRBJ2-2 TRBV12-3/TRBV12-4 NA CASTPSAPRGGELFF
TRBJ2-2 TRBV9 TRBD1 CASRPTGDTGELFF
TRBJ2-1 TRBV19 NA CASSSLVVNEQFF
TRBJ1-5 TRBV2 NA CASSPDIEEQPQHF
TRBJ2-2 TRBV5-1 TRBD1 CASSADRGFGPGELFF
TRBJ1-1 TRBV18 NA CAGSPSGLTEAFF
TRBJ1-1 TRBV30 NA CAWRRSLDVAFF
TRBJ1-5 TRBV29-1 NA CSVRQGSNQPQHF
NA TRBV18 TRBD1 CASSLDRGRVNEQYF
TRBJ2-1 TRBV20-1 NA CSAKSGRDSYNEQFF
TRBJ2-5 TRBV12-3/TRBV12-4 TRBD2 CASSLEASGALRTQYF
TRBJ2-7 TRBV20-1 TRBD2 CSASRTSGRNYEQYF
TRBJ1-1 TRBV5-6 TRBD1 CASSEGTGYGATEAFF
TRBJ2-7 TRBV5-1 NA CASSLRGPIYEQYF
TRBJ2-7 TRBV5-1 NA CASAQGYEQYF
TRBJ2-2 TRBV10-3 TRBD2 CAISESGLAGYNTGELFF
TRBJ2-1 TRBV20-1 NA CSARDWGGLPYNEQFF
TRBJ2-2 TRBV9 NA CASSVGAVGGELFF
TRBJ2-3 TRBV29-1 TRBD1 CSVGRDRADDTQYF
TRBJ2-3 TRBV28 TRBD2 CASGDSGSTDTQYF
TRBJ2-1 TRBV29-1 NA CSARIGGAGNEQFF
TRBJ2-5 TRBV20-1 NA CSARYSRNPQETQYF
TRBJ2-1 TRBV9 TRBD2 CASSVSGSTGNEQFF
TRBJ2-2 TRBV12-3/TRBV12-4 TRBD1 CASSLNLGTANTGELFF
TRBJ2-7 TRBV20-1 TRBD2 CSARDRLATEISYEQYF
TRBJ1-3 TRBV28 TRBD1 CASSLPGQGSGNTIYF